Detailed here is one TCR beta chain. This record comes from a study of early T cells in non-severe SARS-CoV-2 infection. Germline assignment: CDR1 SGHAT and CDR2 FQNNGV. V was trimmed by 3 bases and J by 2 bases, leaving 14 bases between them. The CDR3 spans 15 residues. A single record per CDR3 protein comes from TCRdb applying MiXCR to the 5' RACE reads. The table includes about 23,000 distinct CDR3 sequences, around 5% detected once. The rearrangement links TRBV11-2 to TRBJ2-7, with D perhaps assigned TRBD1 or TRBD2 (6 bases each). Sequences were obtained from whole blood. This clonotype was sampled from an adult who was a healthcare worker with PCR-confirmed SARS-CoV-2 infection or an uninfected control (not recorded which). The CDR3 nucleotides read TGTGCCAGCAGCTTCCGGGGGCGTCAGGCCTACGAGCAGTACTTC. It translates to CASSFRGRQAYEQYF.